This TCR beta chain appears in the sequencing data of a study of human T cells and chemical hapten exposure. This CDR3 spans 14 amino acids. V lost 6 bases, J lost 6 bases, and 11 bases stayed unmatched. The germline V gene has CDR1 SGHVS and CDR2 FQNEAQ. This clonotype was detected a few times. Time point indicated: patch test 2, 6 weeks after DPC sensitization. Treatment specified: therapeutic diphenylcyclopropenone sensitization with weekly scalp DPC. From the RACE reads, TCRdb called clonotypes with MiXCR, one entry per CDR3 protein. The profile shows about 94,000 distinct CDR3 sequences, about 9.3% of them singletons.

The TCR comes from a woman in her thirties or forties with alopecia areata. Some clones in this sample may be carry-over from other donors' samples. The rearrangement uses TRBV7-8 and TRBJ2-7; 7 bases match TRBD1. The starting material was whole blood, obtained in connection with sensitization to the hapten diphenylcyclopropenone (DPC). The CDR3 reads CASSKDRDVVEQYF. The CDR3 DNA reads TGTGCCAGCAGTAAAGACAGGGATGTAGTCGAGCAGTACTTC.